This T cell receptor beta chain was observed in a study of blood T cell repertoires in COVID-19. Study information: The origin of the acute and convalescent COVID-19 samples was the United States, Italy and Spain. In each case, the material was cDNA or gDNA derived from T cells, B-cell-depleted T cells, or PBMCs.

Per the original methods: Nucleated cell number was recorded as an estimate derived from reference gene primer amplification. The table came from immunoSEQ multiplex PCR; TCRdb's copy has only in-frame clones and leaves some out. The V and J calls and clone size are taken from that table; D and trimming were inferred from the DNA. Of just under 65,000 clones detected, 78% appear once; the ten largest clones hold 14%. Trimming removed 0 bases from V and 7 bases from J, with 19 bases in between. The CDR3 is 17 residues long. Germline V gives CDR1 LGHDT, CDR2 YNNKEL (reference sequence). Followed over time, Seattle patients had been enrolled while infection was active.

The sequence derives from a man in his fifties or sixties with COVID-19, enrolled during active disease. V gene TRBV3-1 (or the pseudogene TRBV3-2) combines with J gene TRBJ2-1; D unclear. The sample comprised peripheral blood. CDR3 bases: TGTGCCAGCAGCCAAGAATACCGAGCGAAAAATGGGAATGAGCAGTTCTTC. It specifies CASSQEYRAKNGNEQFF.